This T cell receptor beta chain was recovered during a study of T-cell reconstitution after alpha-beta-depleted transplantation in children. CDR1 and CDR2 (germline): SGHRS, YFSETQ. CDR3 size: 17 residues. With 0 bases clipped from V and 4 bases from J, the junction kept 11 bases outside the gene matches. This clonotype was seen a handful of times. What it recognizes is unknown. Findings and caveats of the study: Expanded graft clones, several hundred of them, were reportedly the source of alpha-beta T cells about two months after transplant. Recipient T cells and thymic progenitors that survived were the source of the high TCRbeta diversity seen at day 60 in some patients. T-cell counts and diversity were attributed mostly to newly produced T cells one year after transplant.

Unique molecular identifiers were built into the TCRbeta library. TCRdb re-analysed the PCR reads in MiXCR, keeping a single row per CDR3 protein. This sample has a few hundred thousand distinct CDR3 sequences, with roughly two fifths found just once. This chain joins TRBV5-1 and TRBJ2-5; 8 nucleotides match TRBD2. Sequences were derived from PBMCs, sampled before TCRalphabeta/CD19-depleted stem cell transplant. The receptor comes from a girl aged 2 to 9 with aplastic anemia, due to receive a stem cell transplant. CDR3 sequence reads: CASSLVDSGMPGETQYF. CDR3 in DNA: TGCGCCAGCAGCTTGGTTGATAGCGGGATGCCGGGAGAGACCCAGTACTTC.